This entry lists 11 T cell receptor beta chains sequenced from one sample in a study of blood T cell repertoires in COVID-19. Libraries were prepared by immunoSEQ multiplex PCR; TCRdb keeps only in-frame clonotypes and omits some of them. The table records fewer than 300,000 clones, 83% of them present only once. Sequencing input: peripheral blood. The source of these receptors is a woman aged 50 to 60 who had recovered from COVID-19.

V gene TRBV29-1 combines with J gene TRBJ1-4; 8 bases align to TRBD1. The CDR3 runs 11 residues. Trimming took 6 bases from V and 13 from J; bases not matched to a gene: 7. Germline V lookup: CDR1 SQVTM, CDR2 ANQGSEA. The CDR3 spells CSVDGTGGLFF. In DNA form, the CDR3 reads TGCAGCGTAGACGGGACAGGAGGACTGTTTTTT.

The V gene is TRBV5-1, the J gene TRBJ2-2; 11 bases fit TRBD2. This CDR3 has 15 residues. Germline lookup yields CDR1 SGHRS and CDR2 YFSETQ. Trimming cost V 0 bases and J 7 bases; bases outside gene matches: 2. The CDR3 here is CASSLGLAGIGELFF. In nucleotides, the CDR3 is TGCGCCAGCAGCTTGGGACTAGCGGGAATCGGGGAGCTGTTTTTT.

The chain is built from TRBV3-1 (or the pseudogene TRBV3-2) and TRBJ1-5, with no clear D. V lost 2 bases, J lost 0 bases, and 5 bases lay in between. The CDR3 covers 14 residues. CDR1 LGHDT and CDR2 YNNKEL come from the germline V gene (reference sequence). CDR3 amino acids: CASSQLNSNQPQHF. The CDR3 DNA sequence: TGTGCCAGCAGCCAACTAAATAGCAATCAGCCCCAGCATTTT.

This chain links TRBV7-2 with TRBJ2-2; possible D gene TRBD2, 6 bases. The CDR3 length is 16 residues. Trimming cost V 6 bases and J 2 bases, with 16 bases left between them. Germline V gives CDR1 SGHTA, CDR2 FQGNSA. For the CDR3, the DNA is TGTGCCAGCAGGCTTGTGGGGACTTCAAACACCGGGGAGCTGTTTTTT. Amino acids: CASRLVGTSNTGELFF.

This clone appeared a few times. The chain couples TRBV18 to TRBJ1-1; maybe TRBD1 (6 bases). In germline, CDR1 is KGHSH, CDR2 LQKENI. The CDR3 has 13 amino acids. V was clipped by 1 base and J by 3 bases, with 6 bases between them. CDR3 region: CASSPRTDTEAFF. The CDR3 DNA reads TGTGCCAGCTCACCACGGACAGACACTGAAGCTTTCTTT.

The gene calls are TRBV24-1 and TRBJ2-5; perhaps TRBD1 as D (6 bases). From germline, CDR1 is KGHDR and CDR2 SFDVKD. The CDR3 sequence is 14 residues long. Trimming left V 9 bases short and J 3 bases short, with 16 bases between. The CDR3 loop reads CATGRGDREETQYF. The CDR3 nucleotides read TGTGCCACCGGCAGGGGCGATAGGGAAGAGACCCAGTACTTC.

This chain joins TRBV5-1 and TRBJ2-7; D is undetermined. The CDR3 length is 13 residues. Deletions cut 4 bases from V and 2 bases from J, with 10 bases between. Germline lookup yields CDR1 SGHRS and CDR2 YFSETQ. CDR3 amino acids: CASSPRRAYEQYF. Here the CDR3 DNA reads TGCGCCAGCAGCCCCCGACGGGCCTACGAGCAGTACTTC.

The chain uses TRBV12-3 or TRBV12-4 and TRBJ2-2; D unresolved. The CDR3 spans 12 residues. The V and J ends lost 3 bases and 5 bases respectively, with 4 bases between them. DNA of the CDR3: TGTGCCAGCAGTTTTTTAACCGGGGAGCTGTTTTTT. As protein: CASSFLTGELFF.

The rearrangement links TRBV7-6 to TRBJ1-5; TRBD1 matches 10 bases. Germline CDR1 SGHVS, CDR2 FNYEAQ. The length of the CDR3 is 18 residues. V lost 0 bases and J lost 7; bases outside the gene matches: 12. CDR3 amino acids: CASSLASLRQGARQPQHF. Here the CDR3 DNA reads TGTGCCAGCAGCTTAGCTTCCCTCCGACAGGGGGCTCGGCAGCCCCAGCATTTT.

The CDR3 is CATIRNSSSTDTQYF. The CDR3 coding sequence is TGTGCCACCATTAGAAACAGCTCTAGCACAGATACGCAGTATTTT. The chain recombines TRBV15 with TRBJ2-3; no reliable D call. The CDR3 has 15 residues. V shed 7 bases and J shed 0 bases, with 14 bases lying between them. Germline V lookup: CDR1 LNHNV, CDR2 YYDKDF (reference sequence). Full variable domain (outside the CDR3, taken from reference TRBV15 and TRBJ2-3): DAMVIQNPRYQVTQFGKPVTLSCSQTLNHNVMYWYQQKSSQAPKLLFHYYDKDFNNEADTPDNFQSRRPNTSFCFLDIRSPGLGDTAMYLCATIRNSSSTDTQYFGPGTRLTVL.

The genes are TRBV5-8 and TRBJ1-5; 10 bases align to TRBD1. CDR1 is SGHTS and CDR2 is YDEGEE in the germline V gene. V lost 1 base, J lost 5 bases, and 6 bases stayed unmatched. The length of the CDR3 is 16 residues. Written as DNA, the CDR3 is TGTGCCAGCAGCTTGTTCTGGGACAGGGGTGATCAGCCCCAGCATTTT. This codes for CASSLFWDRGDQPQHF.